What follows are 29 T cell receptor beta chains derived from one specimen sequenced in a study of blood T cell repertoires in COVID-19. This table comes from immunoSEQ multiplex PCR, and its TCRdb copy is limited to in-frame clones, with some not included. The table lists about 380,000 clones, approximately 90% of them singletons. The sequenced sample consisted of PBMCs or T cells enriched from blood (not recorded which). These receptors were taken from a woman younger than 30 who had recovered from COVID-19.

The chain is built from TRBV18 and TRBJ2-7, with TRBD1 matching 8 bases. V lost 2 bases and J lost 4; bases outside the gene matches: 4. This CDR3 has 14 residues. The germline CDR1 and CDR2 sequences are KGHSH and LQKENI. The DNA of the CDR3 is TGTGCCAGCTCACCATGGGACAGGCATTACGAGCAGTACTTC. Its protein is CASSPWDRHYEQYF. Based on the CDR3 plus reference TRBV18 and TRBJ2-7, the full variable domain is NAGVMQNPRHLVRRRGQEARLRCSPMKGHSHVYWYRQLPEEGLKFMVYLQKENIIDESGMPKERFSAEFPKEGPSILRIQQVVRGDSAAYFCASSPWDRHYEQYFGPGTRLTVT.

The CDR3 DNA sequence: TGTGCCAGCAGTTTTCTGAGGAACACTGAAGCTTTCTTT. It yields the protein CASSFLRNTEAFF. V gene TRBV28 combines with J gene TRBJ1-1; D remains ambiguous. Trimming shortened V by 3 bases and J by 1 base, and 6 bases separated the two germline ends. Germline loops: CDR1 MDHEN, CDR2 SYDVKM. CDR3 length equals 13 residues.

This clone occurred a few times. The chain uses TRBV15 and TRBJ2-1, with 11 bases that match TRBD2. Trimming took 3 bases from V and 5 from J; bases not matched to a gene: 3. The CDR3 is 15 amino acids. Germline V lookup: CDR1 LNHNV, CDR2 YYDKDF (reference sequence). The CDR3 DNA sequence: TGTGCCACCAGCAGGTCGACTAGCGGGAACAATGAGCAGTTCTTC. This encodes CATSRSTSGNNEQFF.

The chain is built from TRBV9 and TRBJ1-6; TRBD1 matches 8 bases. V dropped 3 bases and J dropped 6; count of bases not matched to a gene: 5. The CDR3 consists of 15 residues. From germline, CDR1 is SGDLS and CDR2 YYNGEE. The CDR3 DNA is TGTGCCAGCAGCGCCTTAGGACAGGGTAATTCACCCCTCCACTTT. This encodes CASSALGQGNSPLHF.

The V gene is TRBV30, the J gene TRBJ2-3; D is perhaps TRBD2 (5 bases). The ends were cut back, 2 bases at V and 11 bases at J, with 11 bases in the middle. The CDR3 has 11 residues. Germline CDR1 and CDR2: GTSNPN and SVGIG (reference sequence). In DNA, the CDR3 is TGTGCCTGGAGTCCGGGGAGACAGCAGTATTTT. This encodes CAWSPGRQQYF.

The rearrangement joins TRBV5-6 to TRBJ1-2; D possibly corresponds to TRBD1 (5 bases). V lost 0 bases and J lost 8, with 11 bases in between. Germline loops: CDR1 SGHDT, CDR2 YYEEEE. The CDR3 is 13 residues long. The CDR3 reads CASSLVSGRGYTF. Written as DNA, the CDR3 is TGTGCCAGCAGCTTGGTTTCAGGGCGCGGCTACACCTTC.

The V gene is TRBV28, the J gene TRBJ2-7; possibly TRBD2 for D (6 bases). CDR3 size: 15 residues. Germline lookup yields CDR1 MDHEN and CDR2 SYDVKM. Trimming left V 1 base short and J 2 bases short, with 12 bases between. CDR3 coding DNA: TGTGCCAGCAGTTTATATTACGGGGGTACCTACGAGCAGTACTTC. Protein sequence: CASSLYYGGTYEQYF.

The V and J genes are TRBV3-1 (or the pseudogene TRBV3-2) and TRBJ2-1; D gene uncertain. From germline, CDR1 is LGHDT and CDR2 YNNKEL (reference sequence). This CDR3 is 15 amino acids long. Deletions cut 7 bases from V and 2 bases from J, with 15 bases between. DNA of the CDR3: TGTGCCAGCACCCCATTCAACGCGGCCTACAATGAGCAGTTCTTC. Amino acid sequence: CASTPFNAAYNEQFF.

The V and J genes are TRBV2 and TRBJ1-6; TRBD1 might be the D (6 bases). The CDR3 consists of 15 residues. V lost 7 bases and J lost 7, with 17 bases in between. Germline V lookup: CDR1 SNHLY, CDR2 FYNNEI. CDR3 residues: CASTIQGNRNSPLHF. The CDR3, as DNA: TGTGCCAGCACGATCCAGGGGAATAGGAATTCACCCCTCCACTTT. Variable domain in full (rest from reference TRBV2 and TRBJ1-6): EPEVTQTPSHQVTQMGQEVILRCVPISNHLYFYWYRQILGQKVEFLVSFYNNEISEKSEIFDDQFSVERPDGSNFTLKIRSTKLEDSAMYFCASTIQGNRNSPLHFGNGTRLTVT.

The rearrangement links TRBV6-5 to TRBJ1-2; 8 nucleotides line up with TRBD1. This CDR3 is built from 14 residues. Germline CDR1 MNHEY, CDR2 SVGAGI. With 2 bases clipped from V and 8 bases from J, the junction kept 7 bases outside the gene matches. DNA of the CDR3: TGTGCCAGCAGTTACGGACAGGGACAACGGGGCTACACCTTC. Protein product: CASSYGQGQRGYTF.

The rearrangement links TRBV4-1 to TRBJ2-7; D may be TRBD1 (6 bases). V lost 4 bases, J lost 4 bases, and 14 bases lay in between. Germline CDR1 reads MGHRA; CDR2 reads YSYEKL. The CDR3 has 14 residues. CDR3 amino acids: CASSPRTELYEQYF. The CDR3 DNA is TGCGCCAGCAGCCCACGGACAGAGTTGTACGAGCAGTACTTC.

The chain is built from TRBV4-1 and TRBJ1-2; perhaps TRBD1 as D (6 bases). The CDR3 sequence is 17 residues long. Germline lookup yields CDR1 MGHRA and CDR2 YSYEKL. The V and J ends lost 4 bases and 0 bases respectively, with 18 bases between them. This chain's CDR3 is CASSRHRGAEANYGYTF. The CDR3 DNA reads as TGCGCCAGCAGCCGCCACCGGGGGGCGGAAGCTAACTATGGCTACACCTTC.

The rearrangement uses TRBV28 and TRBJ1-2, with D maybe TRBD1 (6 bases). The V end was cut by 5 bases, the J end by 8 bases, with 15 bases between. Germline assignment: CDR1 MDHEN and CDR2 SYDVKM. The CDR3 loop spans 13 amino acids. The CDR3 loop reads CASSPPDSFGYTF. The CDR3 coding sequence is TGTGCCAGCAGTCCCCCGGACAGTTTCGGCTACACCTTC.

The rearrangement links TRBV29-1 to TRBJ2-1; the match to TRBD2 covers 10 bases. V trimming: 7 bases; J trimming: 4 bases; junction bases outside the gene matches: 4. CDR1 SQVTM and CDR2 ANQGSEA come from the germline V gene. This CDR3 is 13 amino acids long. This CDR3 is CSDLLAGYNEQFF. The CDR3 DNA reads TGCAGCGATCTACTAGCGGGGTACAATGAGCAGTTCTTC.

This chain uses TRBV7-2 with TRBJ1-5; 7 bases are shared with TRBD1. The germline CDR1 and CDR2 sequences are SGHTA and FQGNSA. With 5 bases clipped from V and 4 bases from J, the junction kept 8 bases outside the gene matches. CDR3 length: 15 residues. The DNA of the CDR3 is TGTGCCAGCAGCCGGGACAGCGCTGGTAATCAGCCCCAGCATTTT. It codes for CASSRDSAGNQPQHF.

The CDR3 protein is CASGLAGLYGYTF. The DNA of the CDR3 is TGTGCTAGTGGTTTGGCGGGACTCTATGGCTACACCTTC. The chain recombines TRBV12-5 with TRBJ1-2, with D perhaps matching TRBD1 (5 bases). V shed 1 base and J shed 4 bases, with 7 bases lying between them. Germline assignment: CDR1 LGHNT and CDR2 FRNRAP. The CDR3 consists of 13 residues.

On this clone: The same CDR3 also results from other DNA sequences found in this sample. V is TRBV18 and J is TRBJ2-3; D unresolved. Trimming stripped 3 bases from V and 0 bases from J, with 4 bases between. CDR1 and CDR2 from the germline V gene are KGHSH and LQKENI. This CDR3 is 13 amino acids long. CDR3 sequence: CASSPSSTDTQYF. As DNA, the CDR3 is TGTGCCAGCTCACCCTCTAGCACAGATACGCAGTATTTT.

Concerning this clone: A read error may account for a junction end that differs from germline. The chain couples TRBV7-9 to TRBJ1-1; TRBD1 aligns across 7 bases. Germline V gene lookup returns CDR1 SEHNR and CDR2 FQNEAQ (reference sequence). The CDR3 consists of 16 residues. This CDR3 is CASSLALTGDGAEAFF. The DNA of the CDR3 is TGTGCCAGCAGCCTAGCACTCACAGGGGACGGAGCTGAAGCTTTCTTT.

V usage is TRBV19 and J usage is TRBJ2-1; 10 bases map to TRBD2. This CDR3 has 17 residues. CDR1 is LNHDA, CDR2 SQIVND, per germline (reference sequence). Trimming took 1 base from V and 1 from J; bases not matched to a gene: 4. The CDR3 here is CASSIASGGDSYNEQFF. The CDR3 bases are TGTGCCAGTAGTATAGCGAGCGGGGGGGATTCCTACAATGAGCAGTTCTTC.

This clone is a singleton in its sample. The chain employs TRBV14 and TRBJ1-4; maybe TRBD1 (6 bases). The CDR3 is made up of 14 amino acids. V was shortened by 6 bases and J by 5 bases, with 13 bases between the two germline ends. Per germline, CDR1 SGHDN and CDR2 FVKESK. CDR3 bases: TGTGCCAGCAGTCCAGGGGCATGGAATGAAAAACTGTTTTTT. It encodes CASSPGAWNEKLFF.

The chain links TRBV27 to TRBJ1-6; 7 nucleotides agree with TRBD1. This CDR3 contains 16 residues. Germline lookup yields CDR1 MNHEY and CDR2 SMNVEV (reference sequence). The junction had 13 bases not matched to a gene; V was cut back by 5 bases and J by 9 bases. DNA of the CDR3: TGTGCCAGCAGTCTACTCGCCGGGACAGATTTTTCACCCCTCCACTTT. It encodes CASSLLAGTDFSPLHF.

The V call is TRBV7-8, the J call TRBJ1-3; tentatively, D is TRBD1 (6 bases). CDR1 and CDR2 (germline): SGHVS, FQNEAQ. This CDR3 spans 16 amino acids. V was cut by 1 base and J by 4 bases, with 14 bases left in between. In DNA, the CDR3 is TGTGCCAGCAGCTTAGTTGGGGGGGCGCGGGGAAACACCATATATTTT. Translation: CASSLVGGARGNTIYF.

J is TRBJ1-2 and V is TRBV7-9; the D is unclear. V gave up 1 base and J gave up 1 base, with 13 bases separating them. CDR3 size: 16 residues. Germline V gene sequence: CDR1 SEHNR, CDR2 FQNEAQ (reference sequence). The CDR3 coding sequence is TGTGCCAGCAGCTTAGGTGGCGGCAGAGGTAACTATGGCTACACCTTC. This gives the protein CASSLGGGRGNYGYTF.

This clone showed up just once. The chain is built from TRBV11-2 and TRBJ1-5, with D unresolved. Per the germline V gene, CDR1 is SGHAT and CDR2 is FQNNGV. V lost 8 bases, J lost 0 bases, and 11 bases lay in between. The CDR3 runs to 14 residues. This CDR3 reads CASSPQDSNQPQHF. The CDR3 coding sequence is TGTGCCAGCTCCCCCCAGGATAGCAATCAGCCCCAGCATTTT.

The chain has TRBV18 and TRBJ1-3; D gene ambiguous. In germline, CDR1 is KGHSH, CDR2 LQKENI. V was pared by 3 bases and J by 2 bases, with 8 bases between. This CDR3 spans 14 amino acids. CDR3 in DNA: TGTGCCAGCTCACCGTCTATCCCTGGAAACACCATATATTTT. Protein product: CASSPSIPGNTIYF.

The V and J genes are TRBV29-1 and TRBJ2-1; a possible D gene is TRBD1 (6 bases). The CDR3 runs to 14 residues. Germline-derived CDR1 and CDR2 are SQVTM and ANQGSEA. Trimming took 4 bases from V and 12 from J, leaving 22 bases between them. The CDR3, as DNA: TGCAGCGTTGCCGTAGACAGGTCCTACAATTGGCAGTTCTTC. Amino acid sequence: CSVAVDRSYNWQFF.

V and J are TRBV25-1 and TRBJ1-4; 8 nucleotides match TRBD1. Germline loops: CDR1 MGHDK, CDR2 SYGVNS. The J segment lost 5 bases and the V segment lost 3 bases, leaving 5 bases of the junction unmatched. The CDR3 length is 15 residues. CDR3 loop: CASSDPRTGNEKLFF. CDR3 DNA sequence: TGTGCCAGCAGTGATCCTCGGACAGGGAATGAAAAACTGTTTTTT.

This chain links TRBV6-2 or TRBV6-3 with TRBJ2-4; D perhaps matches TRBD2 (6 bases). This CDR3 has 15 amino acids. Trimming took off 4 bases at V and 1 base at J, with 11 bases between the two ends. The germline V gene has CDR1 MNHEY and CDR2 SVGEGT. CDR3 nucleotide sequence: TGTGCCAGCAGTTTCGGGGGATTGGCCAAAAACATTCAGTACTTC. Protein sequence: CASSFGGLAKNIQYF.

The chain combines TRBV18 with TRBJ2-7; possibly TRBD2 for D (5 bases). Trimming shortened V by 4 bases and J by 2 bases, and 9 bases separated the two germline ends. This CDR3 comprises 13 residues. Germline CDR1 KGHSH, CDR2 LQKENI. The DNA for the CDR3 is TGTGCCAGCTCACAGGCGGGCCCCTACGAGCAGTACTTC. Translating gives CASSQAGPYEQYF.